The 21 T cell receptor beta chains below come from one sample, sequenced in a study of CD8 T cells in Susac syndrome. With random hexamers, 0.5 to 1 ug RNA was reverse transcribed. Via MiXCR, TCRdb re-called the immunoSEQ multiplex PCR reads, giving one row per CDR3 protein. This table holds some 130,000 distinct CDR3 sequences, 95% found once. The sequencing sample was made of CD8+ T cells from PBMCs. The receptors come from a human donor with Susac syndrome.

Only one count was recorded for this clonotype. CDR3 bases: TGTGCCAGCAGCCCGGGGACAGGGGGCATCACTGAAGCTTTCTTT. Protein product: CASSPGTGGITEAFF. The chain carries TRBV13 and TRBJ1-1; 12 positions match TRBD1. CDR1 is PRHDT, CDR2 FYEKMQ, per germline (reference sequence). V was clipped by 5 bases and J by 4 bases; unmatched bases: 5. The CDR3 loop spans 15 amino acids. The full variable domain, completed using reference TRBV13 and TRBJ1-1, is AAGVIQSPRHLIKEKRETATLKCYPIPRHDTVYWYQQGPGQDPQFLISFYEKMQSDKGSIPDRFSAQQFSDYHSELNMSSLELGDSALYFCASSPGTGGITEAFFGQGTRLTVV.

V usage is TRBV4-1 and J usage is TRBJ2-7; D uncertain. The CDR3 consists of 13 residues. Trimming stripped 0 bases from V and 3 bases from J, with 6 bases between. CDR1 and CDR2 from the germline V gene are MGHRA and YSYEKL. The CDR3 bases are TGCGCCAGCAGCCAAGACTCGGGCTACGAGCAGTACTTC. This encodes CASSQDSGYEQYF.

The chain employs TRBV5-4 and TRBJ1-1; 11 nucleotides line up with TRBD1. This CDR3 is 15 amino acids long. V trimming: 4 bases; J trimming: 10 bases; junction bases outside the gene matches: 12. CDR1 is SGHNT, CDR2 YYREEE, per germline (reference sequence). In DNA form, the CDR3 reads TGTGCCAGCAGCCTAGGACAGGGGGCTTATCTGGGAGCTTTCTTT. This encodes CASSLGQGAYLGAFF.

V usage is TRBV13 and J usage is TRBJ2-7, with 9 bases that match TRBD1. CDR3 length: 13 amino acids. Germline CDR1 reads PRHDT; CDR2 reads FYEKMQ (reference sequence). Unmatched junction bases numbered 3, after V lost 4 bases and J lost 5 bases. The CDR3 protein is CASSYGTGNEQYF. DNA of the CDR3: TGTGCCAGCAGCTACGGGACAGGGAACGAGCAGTACTTC.

The J gene is TRBJ1-5, the V gene TRBV20-1, with unresolved D. The CDR3 is 14 residues long. Trimming removed 0 bases from V and 5 bases from J, with 11 bases in between. Germline V gene lookup returns CDR1 DFQATT and CDR2 SNEGSKA (reference sequence). DNA of the CDR3: TGCAGTGCTAGAGATCCTGTCGGACATCAGCCCCAGCATTTT. Amino acids: CSARDPVGHQPQHF.

This clonotype was recorded once. CDR3 in amino acids: CSVLEGVGGYTF. CDR3 coding DNA: TGCAGCGTCCTTGAAGGGGTGGGGGGCTACACCTTC. This chain joins TRBV29-1 and TRBJ1-2, with D possibly being TRBD1 (5 bases). V was cut by 6 bases and J by 8 bases, with 16 bases left in between. The CDR3 covers 12 residues. Germline V gives CDR1 SQVTM, CDR2 ANQGSEA.

The chain has TRBV13 and TRBJ1-4; 9 positions match TRBD1. With V trimmed by 3 bases and J by 8 bases, 7 bases remained unmatched. This CDR3 has 15 residues. Germline V gene lookup returns CDR1 PRHDT and CDR2 FYEKMQ (reference sequence). CDR3 protein: CASSFWTGEKEKLFF. Here the CDR3 DNA reads TGTGCCAGCAGCTTCTGGACAGGGGAGAAGGAAAAACTGTTTTTT.

The V call is TRBV7-3, the J call TRBJ2-2; D is ambiguous. The CDR3 has 12 residues. In germline, CDR1 is SGHTA, CDR2 FQGTGA. V was shortened by 5 bases and J by 3 bases, with 4 bases between the two germline ends. CDR3 bases: TGTGCCAGCAGCGATTACACCGGGGAGCTGTTTTTT. It codes for CASSDYTGELFF.

The chain joins TRBV11-2 to TRBJ2-6, with D perhaps TRBD1 (6 bases). This CDR3 contains 20 residues. Trimming took off 0 bases at V and 2 bases at J, with 20 bases between the two ends. Germline V CDR1 and CDR2: SGHAT, FQNNGV. Here the CDR3 DNA reads TGTGCCAGCAGCTTAGACACCCGGGACACCTTAAAGGCTGGGGCCAACGTCCTGACTTTC. This translates into CASSLDTRDTLKAGANVLTF.

This clonotype has only one observation. The V and J genes are TRBV4-2 and TRBJ2-7; D perhaps matches TRBD2 (6 bases). CDR3 length: 15 amino acids. Between the trimmed V and J ends, which lost 0 bases and 7 bases, there was a span of 16 bases. Germline CDR1 is LGHNA and CDR2 is YNFKEQ. CDR3 region: CASSQEPGLQWEQYF. In DNA, the CDR3 is TGTGCCAGCAGCCAAGAGCCGGGACTTCAATGGGAGCAGTACTTC.

The chain couples TRBV29-1 to TRBJ2-7; 7 bases align to TRBD1. The CDR3 covers 13 residues. J was trimmed by 2 bases and V by 7 bases; bases with no gene match: 8. The germline V gene has CDR1 SQVTM and CDR2 ANQGSEA. The CDR3 region has the DNA TGCAGCGCATTAGGGGACAGTACCTACGAGCAGTACTTC. The encoded protein is CSALGDSTYEQYF.

V is TRBV9 and J is TRBJ1-4, with 9 bases that match TRBD1. Per germline, CDR1 SGDLS and CDR2 YYNGEE. The CDR3 is 16 amino acids. The trim removed 4 bases at V and 1 base at J, leaving 5 bases unmatched. CDR3 nucleotide sequence: TGTGCCAGCAGCCCCAGGGGACAGGGAACTAATGAAAAACTGTTTTTT. This translates into CASSPRGQGTNEKLFF.

V gene TRBV5-6 combines with J gene TRBJ2-2; D remains ambiguous. The CDR3 runs 13 residues. V gave up 0 bases and J gave up 6 bases, with 6 bases separating them. Per germline, CDR1 SGHDT and CDR2 YYEEEE. The CDR3 reads CASSLGESGELFF. The CDR3 coding sequence is TGTGCCAGCAGCTTGGGAGAGTCCGGGGAGCTGTTTTTT. Filled out from reference TRBV5-6 and TRBJ2-2, the complete variable domain reads DAGVTQSPTHLIKTRGQQVTLRCSPKSGHDTVSWYQQALGQGPQFIFQYYEEEERQRGNFPDRFSGHQFPNYSSELNVNALLLGDSALYLCASSLGESGELFFGEGSRLTVL.

This chain connects TRBV4-1 to TRBJ2-7; D is ambiguous. The V gene lost 1 base and the J gene lost 7 bases, with 11 bases spanning the gap. The CDR3 totals 13 residues. Germline V CDR1 and CDR2: MGHRA, YSYEKL. CDR3 bases: TGCGCCAGCAGCCAAGGGGCTGCCTGGGAGCAGTACTTC. The encoded protein is CASSQGAAWEQYF.

The rearrangement links TRBV30 to TRBJ2-1; D is uncertain. V was shortened by 2 bases and J by 8 bases, with 13 bases between the two germline ends. CDR1 and CDR2 (germline): GTSNPN, SVGIG (reference sequence). This CDR3 is 13 amino acids long. The CDR3 is CAWSKIAGDEQFF. DNA of the CDR3: TGTGCCTGGAGTAAAATAGCTGGGGATGAGCAGTTCTTC.

The rearrangement links TRBV12-3 or TRBV12-4 to TRBJ2-3, with D possibly called TRBD1 or TRBD2 (5 bases each). The CDR3 is made up of 14 amino acids. Trimming left V 6 bases short and J 4 bases short, with 14 bases between. DNA of the CDR3: TGTGCCAGCAGCGGGGCGGGCCCCGCAGATACGCAGTATTTT. It translates to CASSGAGPADTQYF.

The chain carries TRBV30 and TRBJ1-5; TRBD1 might be the D (5 bases). Deletions cut 1 base from V and 4 bases from J, with 8 bases between. This CDR3 has 13 amino acids. Germline CDR1 is GTSNPN and CDR2 is SVGIG (reference sequence). The CDR3 DNA reads TGTGCCTGGAGTGGGGAGGGGAATCAGCCCCAGCATTTT. This sequence encodes CAWSGEGNQPQHF.

This chain joins TRBV7-9 and TRBJ1-3; D may be TRBD1 (5 bases). The CDR3 contains 17 residues. V was shortened by 4 bases and J by 0 bases, with 16 bases between the two germline ends. Germline lookup yields CDR1 SEHNR and CDR2 FQNEAQ (reference sequence). CDR3 in amino acids: CASSSPRQQHSGNTIYF. Written as DNA, the CDR3 is TGTGCCAGCAGCTCCCCGAGACAGCAGCACTCTGGAAACACCATATATTTT.

The chain has TRBV15 and TRBJ1-2, with 10 bases matching TRBD1. Germline lookup yields CDR1 LNHNV and CDR2 YYDKDF (reference sequence). With V trimmed by 5 bases and J by 4 bases, 10 bases remained unmatched. This CDR3 comprises 16 residues. In DNA form, the CDR3 reads TGTGCCACCAGCGGAGGACAGGGGGAGTTGAGCTATGGCTACACCTTC. As protein: CATSGGQGELSYGYTF. Using reference TRBV15 and TRBJ1-2 for the parts outside the CDR3, the full variable domain is DAMVIQNPRYQVTQFGKPVTLSCSQTLNHNVMYWYQQKSSQAPKLLFHYYDKDFNNEADTPDNFQSRRPNTSFCFLDIRSPGLGDTAMYLCATSGGQGELSYGYTFGSGTRLTVV.

The rearrangement uses TRBV28 and TRBJ2-6; possible D gene TRBD2, 5 bases. Trimming removed 5 bases from V and 0 bases from J, with 11 bases in between. The CDR3 spans 16 residues. Per germline, CDR1 MDHEN and CDR2 SYDVKM. The CDR3 DNA follows: TGTGCCAGCAGTCCGCCGGGAACCTCTGGGGCCAACGTCCTGACTTTC. It yields the protein CASSPPGTSGANVLTF.

V and J are TRBV27 and TRBJ2-7; no firm D call. The CDR3 totals 13 residues. V was clipped by 6 bases and J by 1 base, with 10 bases between them. In germline, CDR1 is MNHEY, CDR2 SMNVEV (reference sequence). The CDR3 nucleotides are TGTGCCAGCAGCTATGGGTGGTCCTACGAGCAGTACTTC. Translated, it gives CASSYGWSYEQYF.